This record looks at one T cell receptor beta chain sequence and its context. The antigen remains undetermined. This sample was taken from a study of response to subunit inactivated influenza vaccine. V dropped 0 bases and J dropped 5 bases, with 19 bases sitting between them. The length of the CDR3 is 17 residues. Germline V gene sequence: CDR1 LGHNA, CDR2 YSLEER. Overall study findings and caveats: Each seasonal influenza vaccination recruits few new T cells, the authors suggested.

From the RT-PCR reads, TCRdb called clonotypes with MiXCR, one entry per CDR3 protein. The top ten clones hold roughly 25% of a sample with fewer than 250,000 distinct CDR3 sequences, around 14% of them seen once. The sequence came from a man in his forties or fifties who received an inactivated influenza vaccine. The sample was CD8+ T cells sorted from PBMCs, taken approximately 5 days after vaccination. The chain combines TRBV4-3 with TRBJ2-5; D is unresolved. CDR3 sequence: CASSQEKFLSYSETQYF. CDR3 DNA: TGCGCCAGCAGCCAAGAGAAGTTCCTGTCGTATAGCGAGACCCAGTACTTC.